This T cell receptor beta chain was sequenced during a study of shared T cell receptors in the human thymus. Germline assignment: CDR1 KGHSY and CDR2 FQNENV. Trimming removed 2 bases from V and 2 bases from J; junction bases left unmatched: 26. The CDR3 is made up of 23 amino acids. TCRdb's copy holds only in-frame clones and misses some; the assay was immunoSEQ multiplex PCR. The sample records 550,000 to 800,000 clones, 70% to 90% being singletons. These data were likewise used in another study, on human thymus T cells. That paper notes: All donors were healthy Finnish infants who were undergoing corrective surgery to treat congenital heart defects. It was from resections taken during corrective heart surgery that the thymus tissue came. Thymic as well as blood repertoires seemed to favor certain V and J genes unevenly.

The sequencing input was thymocytes. The TCR sequence derives from a girl under three years old with a congenital heart defect. The rearrangement uses TRBV16 and TRBJ1-5; 8 bases are shared with TRBD1. CDR3 residues: CASSQMVISTGEGWYRCNQPQHF. The CDR3 coding sequence is TGTGCCAGCAGCCAAATGGTAATTTCGACAGGGGAGGGCTGGTATAGGTGCAATCAGCCCCAGCATTTT.